The sequence of this T cell receptor (beta chain) was determined in a study of blood T cell repertoires in COVID-19. Study background: The study drew acute and convalescent COVID-19 samples from the United States, Italy and Spain.

Cohort placement rested on clinical history that participants reported themselves. The ends lost 0 bases at V and 9 bases at J; junction bases unmatched: 10. Germline CDR1 is SGHTA and CDR2 is FQGTGA. The CDR3 contains 17 residues. The table lists this clone with a few counts. As processed by the authors: Amplified reference gene primers provided the basis for estimating nucleated cell counts. Profiling relied on immunoSEQ multiplex PCR, and the TCRdb table lists in-frame clones only, not all of them. Clone size and V and J calls were adopted from that table, with D and trimming inferred from the DNA. The top ten hold over 2% of the sample, which has 220,000 or so clones, roughly 83% seen once.

The chain uses TRBV7-3 and TRBJ1-6; 8 bases match TRBD1. This sequence was found in a woman aged 45-59 years who had recovered from COVID-19. Material: PBMCs or T cells enriched from blood (not recorded which). DNA for the CDR3: TGTGCCAGCAGCTTAACCCCCCGGGGGACAGGTCTTTCACCCCTCCACTTT. This gives the protein CASSLTPRGTGLSPLHF.